One T cell receptor (beta chain) is described in this entry. Its antigen is unidentified. These data belong to a study of cytomegalovirus exposure and HLA in healthy donors. Notes on the study in general: For most TCR sequences rarity was the rule, although some public TCRs occurred in many donors. In vitro testing confirmed three CMV-associated chains as specific for CMV antigens. The authors enumerated under 200 TCR beta chains as linked to cytomegalovirus.

Both 60 Vbeta primers and 13 Jbeta primers went into the PCR. TCRdb's table, derived via immunoSEQ multiplex PCR, lists solely in-frame clones and lacks some. The sample lists approximately 210,000 clones, approximately 82% occurring once. The V and J ends lost 7 bases and 0 bases respectively, with 16 bases between them. Germline CDR1 and CDR2: SNHLY and FYNNEI. This CDR3 has 16 residues. The TCR originated in a woman aged 45 to 65 in good health and CMV-seropositive. The material sequenced was PBMCs. This chain uses TRBV2 with TRBJ1-5, with D possibly matching TRBD1 (5 bases). CDR3 loop: CASTDGTIYSNQPQHF. The DNA of the CDR3 is TGTGCCAGCACCGACGGGACTATCTATAGCAATCAGCCCCAGCATTTT.